The sequence of this TCR beta chain was determined in a study of T cell responses to AZD1222 COVID-19 vaccine. Overall study results and limits: Baseline testing showed seropositivity in only six AZD1222 recipients. Rises in breadth and depth of Spike-specific TCRs came after two AZD1222 doses. Only after the peak T cell response were repertoires sampled.

This CDR3 is built from 17 residues. The V and J ends lost 3 bases and 4 bases, in that order; junction bases with no gene match: 9. CDR1 is MDHEN, CDR2 SYDVKM, per germline. About this clone: The antigen is unknown.

Libraries were prepared by immunoSEQ multiplex PCR; TCRdb keeps only in-frame clonotypes and omits some of them. The data hold around 150,000 clones, with roughly 90% observed a single time. This TCR derives from an adult in good health. The chain is built from TRBV28 and TRBJ2-2, with TRBD2 matching 9 bases. The sequencing here drew on peripheral blood, taken on day 0 of AZD1222 vaccination. The CDR3 DNA follows: TGTGCCAGCAGTTTCCCGGGACTAGCAAGGGTCACCGGGGAGCTGTTTTTT. Amino acids: CASSFPGLARVTGELFF.